The 29 T cell receptor beta chains presented below share a single source sample, sequenced in a study of T cell responses to AZD1222 COVID-19 vaccine. TCRdb keeps only in-frame clones here, not all; method: immunoSEQ multiplex PCR. The table shows some 86,000 clones, with 70% to 80% occurring only once. The material sequenced was peripheral blood, taken on day 0 of AZD1222 vaccination. The source is an adult in good health.

The chain joins TRBV12-3 or TRBV12-4 to TRBJ1-3, with unresolved D. This CDR3 has 13 amino acids. The V and J ends lost 5 bases and 6 bases respectively, with 11 bases between them. The CDR3 is CASSKGVINTIYF. In DNA, the CDR3 is TGTGCCAGCAGTAAAGGTGTTATAAACACCATATATTTT.

The chain combines TRBV28 with TRBJ1-2; D is unclear. This CDR3 spans 15 amino acids. V dropped 5 bases and J dropped 0 bases, with 13 bases sitting between them. CDR1 and CDR2 (germline): MDHEN, SYDVKM. The CDR3 bases are TGTGCCAGCAGTCGCTCGTATGGGCCTAACTATGGCTACACCTTC. Translated, it gives CASSRSYGPNYGYTF.

The chain combines TRBV6-5 with TRBJ2-2; D call uncertain. The length of the CDR3 is 14 residues. Germline CDR1 MNHEY, CDR2 SVGAGI. The germline V and J ends were trimmed by 10 bases and 6 bases, with 18 bases remaining between them. The CDR3: CATRRLSAAGELFF. The CDR3 nucleotides are TGTGCCACCCGACGCTTGAGTGCGGCCGGGGAGCTGTTTTTT.

The chain joins TRBV24-1 to TRBJ1-2; D may be TRBD1 (6 bases). The germline V gene encodes CDR1 KGHDR and CDR2 SFDVKD. The V end lost 4 bases, the J end lost 4 bases, and 9 bases lay between the germline ends. The CDR3 runs to 13 residues. CDR3 region: CATSDLDSYGYTF. For the CDR3, the DNA is TGTGCCACCAGTGACCTGGACAGCTATGGCTACACCTTC.

This rearrangement joins TRBV6-5 to TRBJ2-5; the D is unclear. Trimming left V 6 bases short and J 7 bases short, with 15 bases between. Germline V gives CDR1 MNHEY, CDR2 SVGAGI. The length of the CDR3 is 13 residues. DNA of the CDR3: TGTGCCAGCAGCCTCCCGGACCGAGGGACCCAGTACTTC. Its translation: CASSLPDRGTQYF.

V gene TRBV4-1 combines with J gene TRBJ2-7; D might be TRBD1 (6 bases). This CDR3 has 15 residues. Deletions cut 1 base from V and 2 bases from J, with 12 bases between. The germline V gene has CDR1 MGHRA and CDR2 YSYEKL. The CDR3 sequence: CASSQGGGSAYEQYF. The CDR3 bases are TGCGCCAGCAGCCAAGGAGGGGGATCGGCCTACGAGCAGTACTTC.

This rearrangement joins TRBV11-2 to TRBJ2-3, with D possibly matching TRBD2 (5 bases). The length of the CDR3 is 17 residues. V lost 2 bases, J lost 2 bases, and 17 bases lay in between. Germline CDR1 SGHAT, CDR2 FQNNGV. The CDR3 region has the DNA TGTGCCAGCAGCTTAAAGTTAGAAACTAGGAACACAGATACGCAGTATTTT. Translated: CASSLKLETRNTDTQYF.

This clone was observed a single time. The CDR3 bases are TGTGCCAGCAGCGGGGGGACAGGGGGCCAGTATGGCTACACCTTC. Translation: CASSGGTGGQYGYTF. This sequence joins TRBV7-2 and TRBJ1-2; TRBD1 matches 12 bases. The length of the CDR3 is 15 residues. Germline V lookup: CDR1 SGHTA, CDR2 FQGNSA. Unmatched junction bases numbered 6, after V lost 5 bases and J lost 5 bases.

V is TRBV6-5 and J is TRBJ2-7; D assignment may be TRBD1 or TRBD2 (5 bases each). In germline, CDR1 is MNHEY, CDR2 SVGAGI. V lost 6 bases and J lost 3, with 12 bases in between. The CDR3 spans 13 residues. The CDR3 reads CASRRGPNYEQYF. CDR3 in DNA: TGTGCCAGCAGGAGGGGACCTAACTACGAGCAGTACTTC.

V usage is TRBV5-1 and J usage is TRBJ2-1; D not certain. The CDR3 is 12 amino acids. Per the germline V gene, CDR1 is SGHRS and CDR2 is YFSETQ. The ends were cut back, 1 base at V and 13 bases at J, with 12 bases in the middle. The CDR3 region has the DNA TGCGCCAGCAGCTTGACGAACTTAGTACAGTTCTTC. Amino acid sequence: CASSLTNLVQFF.

This clone was counted a single time. V and J are TRBV18 and TRBJ2-1; 7 nucleotides agree with TRBD1. V shed 6 bases and J 0 bases; nucleotides not matched to a gene: 11. The V gene's germline CDR1 is KGHSH and CDR2 LQKENI. The CDR3 sequence is 17 residues long. The CDR3 region is CASSGTVPGSSYNEQFF. The CDR3 coding sequence is TGTGCCAGCTCCGGGACAGTCCCGGGGAGCTCCTACAATGAGCAGTTCTTC.

The rearrangement uses TRBV5-4 and TRBJ2-2, with D perhaps TRBD1 (6 bases). The CDR3 covers 15 residues. CDR1 and CDR2 from the germline V gene are SGHNT and YYREEE (reference sequence). Trimming took 3 bases from V and 5 from J, leaving 14 bases between them. As DNA, the CDR3 is TGTGCCAGCAGCTCTGACCCCACAGGGACCGGGGAGCTGTTTTTT. As protein: CASSSDPTGTGELFF.

This chain links TRBV29-1 with TRBJ2-1; 11 bases are a match to TRBD2. The ends lost 4 bases at V and 5 bases at J; junction bases unmatched: 1. The CDR3 contains 13 residues. Germline values: CDR1 SQVTM, CDR2 ANQGSEA. CDR3 in amino acids: CSVGGLADNEQFF. CDR3 sequence (DNA): TGCAGCGTTGGGGGACTAGCGGACAATGAGCAGTTCTTC.

In its sample, this clone was seen a few times. The V and J genes are TRBV6-8 and TRBJ1-1; D call uncertain. Trimming stripped 2 bases from V and 4 bases from J, with 17 bases between. The germline gives CDR1 MNHGY, CDR2 SAAAGT. The CDR3 length is 16 residues. CDR3 in amino acids: CASSYGRVSVVTEAFF. The CDR3 region has the DNA TGTGCCAGCAGTTACGGGAGAGTTTCTGTGGTCACTGAAGCTTTCTTT.

The chain recombines TRBV28 with TRBJ1-2; TRBD1 aligns across 8 bases. J lost 7 bases, V lost 3 bases, and 16 bases had no gene match. The CDR3 is 17 amino acids. Germline CDR1 MDHEN, CDR2 SYDVKM. Here the CDR3 reads CASSLGQAHYFLSGYTF. For the CDR3, the DNA is TGTGCCAGCAGTTTGGGACAGGCCCACTACTTCTTGTCTGGCTACACCTTC.

V usage is TRBV20-1 and J usage is TRBJ2-7; D may be TRBD2 (5 bases). The V gene's germline CDR1 is DFQATT and CDR2 SNEGSKA (reference sequence). CDR3 size: 11 residues. V lost 3 bases to trimming and J lost 3 bases, with 6 bases between them. The CDR3 sequence: CSASRGYEQYF. CDR3 DNA: TGCAGTGCTAGTCGGGGCTACGAGCAGTACTTC.

The chain combines TRBV7-8 with TRBJ2-3; 7 nucleotides agree with TRBD1. Germline trimming cut 5 bases from V and 2 bases from J; bases unmatched to any gene: 7. The CDR3 covers 15 residues. The germline CDR1 and CDR2 sequences are SGHVS and FQNEAQ. The CDR3 DNA reads TGTGCCAGCAGCCAGGACAGGAGAATCACAGATACGCAGTATTTT. Protein: CASSQDRRITDTQYF.

The CDR3 nucleotides read TGCAGCATGGGGGACCTCACGGGGGAGCAGTACTTC. Encoded protein: CSMGDLTGEQYF. This rearrangement joins TRBV29-1 to TRBJ2-7; D possibly uses TRBD1 or TRBD2 (5 bases each). Trimming took off 8 bases at V and 7 bases at J, with 18 bases between the two ends. The CDR3 sequence is 12 residues long. Germline-derived CDR1 and CDR2 are SQVTM and ANQGSEA.

The V gene is TRBV2, the J gene TRBJ2-3; 10 bases are a match to TRBD2. The germline CDR1 and CDR2 sequences are SNHLY and FYNNEI. This CDR3 spans 17 amino acids. Losses at the gene ends were 2 bases for V and 3 bases for J; bases not matched to a gene: 8. The CDR3 DNA is TGTGCCAGCAGTGAAAGGGGTCTAGCGGGAGAAACAGATACGCAGTATTTT. This gives the protein CASSERGLAGETDTQYF. Looking up the rest from reference TRBV2 and TRBJ2-3 gives the full variable domain: EPEVTQTPSHQVTQMGQEVILRCVPISNHLYFYWYRQILGQKVEFLVSFYNNEISEKSEIFDDQFSVERPDGSNFTLKIRSTKLEDSAMYFCASSERGLAGETDTQYFGPGTRLTVL.

The chain employs TRBV28 and TRBJ1-2; D perhaps matches TRBD1 (5 bases). The CDR3 is 13 residues long. V lost 6 bases and J 7 bases, leaving 15 bases between the germline ends. Germline V gives CDR1 MDHEN, CDR2 SYDVKM. Here the CDR3 reads CASSLHGTFGYTF. The CDR3 DNA is TGTGCCAGCAGCCTTCATGGGACTTTTGGCTACACCTTC.

V and J are TRBV7-9 and TRBJ2-3, with TRBD2 as a possible D gene (5 bases). This CDR3 has 15 residues. Germline values: CDR1 SEHNR, CDR2 FQNEAQ (reference sequence). V was cut by 5 bases and J by 6 bases, with 18 bases left in between. The CDR3 region has the DNA TGTGCCAGCAGCAGTCAAACGGGATCTTGGGATACGCAGTATTTT. Its protein is CASSSQTGSWDTQYF.

This chain connects TRBV11-2 to TRBJ2-7; D gene ambiguous. The CDR3 sequence is 14 residues long. CDR1 and CDR2 from the germline V gene are SGHAT and FQNNGV. Deletions cut 0 bases from V and 4 bases from J, with 10 bases between. The CDR3 region has the DNA TGTGCCAGCAGCTTAGAGAACTTTTCATACGAGCAGTACTTC. As protein: CASSLENFSYEQYF.

This clone was observed once. The chain is built from TRBV5-6 and TRBJ1-3, with D unclear. The V gene lost 1 base and the J gene lost 0 bases, with 8 bases spanning the gap. CDR3 length: 15 residues. Germline CDR1 SGHDT, CDR2 YYEEEE. The CDR3 region is CASSLLGNSGNTIYF. The DNA for the CDR3 is TGTGCCAGCAGCTTGCTGGGAAACTCTGGAAACACCATATATTTT. The full variable domain, in which reference TRBV5-6 and TRBJ1-3 provide the parts outside the CDR3, is DAGVTQSPTHLIKTRGQQVTLRCSPKSGHDTVSWYQQALGQGPQFIFQYYEEEERQRGNFPDRFSGHQFPNYSSELNVNALLLGDSALYLCASSLLGNSGNTIYFGEGSWLTVV.

J is TRBJ1-2 and V is TRBV12-3 or TRBV12-4; tentatively, D is TRBD1 (6 bases). The CDR3 spans 13 residues. The V and J ends lost 8 bases and 5 bases respectively, with 15 bases between them. The CDR3 sequence is CASRAGGRYGYTF. CDR3 nucleotides: TGTGCCAGCCGCGCGGGGGGGCGTTATGGCTACACCTTC.

This chain links TRBV30 with TRBJ1-2; D unclear. V lost 2 bases to trimming and J lost 8 bases, with 9 bases between them. CDR3 length equals 11 residues. The germline V gene has CDR1 GTSNPN and CDR2 SVGIG (reference sequence). This chain's CDR3 is CAWSTSGGYTF. The CDR3 nucleotides read TGTGCCTGGAGTACGTCCGGGGGCTACACCTTC.

The V and J genes are TRBV6-2 or TRBV6-3 and TRBJ1-5; 11 nucleotides line up with TRBD1. This CDR3 has 18 amino acids. Trimming at V came to 4 bases and at J to 0 bases, leaving 8 bases not matched to a gene. The germline V gene encodes CDR1 MNHEY and CDR2 SVGEGT. The CDR3 nucleotides read TGTGCCAGCAGTTCGGTTCATGGGACAGGGGGTAGCAATCAGCCCCAGCATTTT. It encodes CASSSVHGTGGSNQPQHF.

This clone has a handful of counts. The chain couples TRBV4-3 to TRBJ1-6; D perhaps matches TRBD1 (6 bases). V gave up 4 bases and J gave up 10 bases, with 14 bases separating them. CDR3 length: 14 residues. The germline CDR1 and CDR2 sequences are LGHNA and YSLEER. CDR3 protein: CASSRTPGVSPLHF. CDR3 coding DNA: TGCGCCAGCAGCCGGACCCCAGGGGTGTCACCCCTCCACTTT.

V and J are TRBV19 and TRBJ2-2, with 7 bases that match TRBD1. CDR1 is LNHDA, CDR2 SQIVND, per germline (reference sequence). With V trimmed by 9 bases and J by 3 bases, 7 bases remained unmatched. The CDR3 spans 14 residues. The CDR3 nucleotides read TGTGCCAGCGGGACAGCCGATCACACCGGGGAGCTGTTTTTT. Amino acids: CASGTADHTGELFF.

This rearrangement joins TRBV30 to TRBJ1-5; tentatively, D is TRBD1 (5 bases). The CDR3 is 15 residues long. Looked up from germline, CDR1 is GTSNPN and CDR2 is SVGIG (reference sequence). V was pared by 4 bases and J by 0 bases, with 13 bases between. The CDR3 here is CAWTPGESSNQPQHF. CDR3 DNA sequence: TGTGCCTGGACTCCGGGGGAGAGTAGCAATCAGCCCCAGCATTTT. Drawing the rest from reference TRBV30 and TRBJ1-5, the complete variable domain is SQTIHQWPATLVQPVGSPLSLECTVEGTSNPNLYWYRQAAGRGLQLLFYSVGIGQISSEVPQNLSASRPQDRQFILSSKKLLLSDSGFYLCAWTPGESSNQPQHFGDGTRLSIL.